This passage covers 18 T cell receptor beta chains from one sample sequenced in a study of beta chain features in type 1 diabetes. The isolated RNA, all of it, was reverse transcribed, so expressed TCRB transcripts were what got sequenced. The table came from immunoSEQ multiplex PCR; TCRdb's copy has only in-frame clones and leaves some out. The sample contains under 900,000 clones, about a sixth of which appear only once. Input material: naive CD4+ T cells from blood. Source of these receptors: a woman aged 18-29 years in good health.

The table lists this clone with a few counts. The chain couples TRBV6-5 to TRBJ2-3; no reliable D call. There are 13 residues in the CDR3. V was cut by 4 bases and J by 15 bases, with 20 bases left in between. Per germline, CDR1 MNHEY and CDR2 SVGAGI. The CDR3 region has the DNA TGTGCCAGCAGTTGGGCGGTCCCTCCCCGTCTCTATTTT. It encodes CASSWAVPPRLYF.

The genes are TRBV29-1 and TRBJ2-3; 10 bases agree with TRBD2. This CDR3 region has 13 residues. The V gene's germline CDR1 is SQVTM and CDR2 ANQGSEA. With 4 bases clipped from V and 7 bases from J, the junction kept 5 bases outside the gene matches. In DNA form, the CDR3 reads TGCAGCGTTGGCCGGACTAGCGGCCATACGCAGTATTTT. Its protein is CSVGRTSGHTQYF.

This clone occurred a few times. The V call is TRBV7-2, the J call TRBJ2-1; D unclear. Germline CDR1 and CDR2: SGHTA and FQGNSA. Between the trimmed V and J ends, which lost 1 base and 4 bases, there was a span of 11 bases. The CDR3 extends over 15 amino acids. DNA for the CDR3: TGTGCCAGCAGCTTAGTCGTGGCAGAGTACAATGAGCAGTTCTTC. This translates into CASSLVVAEYNEQFF.

J is TRBJ1-2 and V is TRBV15, with unresolved D. Trimming pared 1 base from V and 5 bases from J, leaving 14 bases between. CDR1 is LNHNV and CDR2 is YYDKDF in the germline V gene (reference sequence). There are 15 residues in the CDR3. The CDR3 protein is CATSRGNWAAYGYTF. Written as DNA, the CDR3 is TGTGCCACCAGCAGAGGAAATTGGGCGGCATATGGCTACACCTTC.

This clone was recorded at least ten times. The chain couples TRBV10-3 to TRBJ2-1; TRBD1 or TRBD2 may be the D gene (5 bases each). CDR3 size: 14 residues. V lost 10 bases and J 0 bases, leaving 13 bases between the germline ends. Germline V lookup: CDR1 ENHRY, CDR2 SYGVKD. The CDR3 nucleotides are TGTGCCACCGGGACCAGGAGCTCCTACAATGAGCAGTTCTTC. Translation gives CATGTRSSYNEQFF.

The rearrangement links TRBV5-8 to TRBJ2-7; either TRBD1 or TRBD2 may fit D (5 bases each). CDR1 and CDR2 (germline): SGHTS, YDEGEE. The CDR3 contains 16 residues. Deletions cut 3 bases from V and 1 base from J, with 17 bases between. The CDR3 DNA follows: TGTGCCAGCAGCTGGGGCTACGGGACGGGGTCCTACGAGCAGTACTTC. Protein product: CASSWGYGTGSYEQYF.

The sample holds a few counts of this clone. V usage is TRBV2 and J usage is TRBJ2-7; no clear D. The CDR3 runs 12 residues. Trimming pared 7 bases from V and 1 base from J, leaving 8 bases between. The germline CDR1 and CDR2 sequences are SNHLY and FYNNEI. The DNA for the CDR3 is TGTGCCAGCACCCCCAGTTCCTACGAGCAGTACTTC. It encodes CASTPSSYEQYF.

The rearrangement links TRBV6-4 to TRBJ2-1; D is uncertain. Trimming cost V 3 bases and J 0 bases, with 12 bases left between them. This CDR3 spans 16 amino acids. CDR1 and CDR2 from the germline V gene are MRHNA and SNTAGT. The CDR3 sequence is CASSELVSRSYNEQFF. The CDR3, as DNA: TGTGCCAGCAGTGAGCTAGTTTCCCGCTCCTACAATGAGCAGTTCTTC.

The CDR3 loop reads CASKQGSPGAFF. CDR3 DNA: TGTGCCAGCAAACAGGGTTCCCCTGGAGCTTTCTTT. This sequence joins TRBV28 and TRBJ1-1; the D gene is possibly TRBD1 (6 bases). V gave up 7 bases and J gave up 10 bases, with 16 bases separating them. The CDR3 consists of 12 residues. Germline V gene lookup returns CDR1 MDHEN and CDR2 SYDVKM.

This chain links TRBV5-1 with TRBJ2-1; possibly TRBD1 for D (6 bases). Looked up from germline, CDR1 is SGHRS and CDR2 is YFSETQ. CDR3 length equals 15 residues. The V end was cut by 0 bases, the J end by 2 bases, with 9 bases between. The CDR3 loop reads CASSLEWGPYNEQFF. CDR3 bases: TGCGCCAGCAGCTTGGAGTGGGGGCCCTACAATGAGCAGTTCTTC.

This clone has a single count. The sample contains more than one DNA sequence encoding this CDR3. The CDR3 spells CASSYRGGPYEQYF. CDR3 coding DNA: TGTGCCAGCAGTTACCGGGGGGGCCCCTACGAGCAGTACTTC. The genes are TRBV6-5 and TRBJ2-7, with 8 bases fitting TRBD2. This CDR3 is built from 14 residues. Trimming cost V 2 bases and J 2 bases; bases outside gene matches: 2. Germline CDR1 reads MNHEY; CDR2 reads SVGAGI.

In this sample, this clone turned up a few times. The CDR3 protein is CASSDEVGGNQPQHF. The CDR3 DNA is TGTGCCAGCAGTGATGAGGTCGGGGGCAATCAGCCCCAGCATTTT. The J gene is TRBJ1-5, the V gene TRBV6-1; no clear D. Germline V gives CDR1 MNHNS, CDR2 SASEGT. With 3 bases removed from V and 2 bases from J, the gap between germline ends came to 11 bases. The CDR3 totals 15 residues.

This clone was seen a handful of times. The J gene is TRBJ2-3, the V gene TRBV7-9; no definite D call. Per the germline V gene, CDR1 is SEHNR and CDR2 is FQNEAQ (reference sequence). Trimming stripped 5 bases from V and 2 bases from J, with 11 bases between. This CDR3 is built from 14 residues. The CDR3 nucleotides read TGTGCCAGCAGCCTCCTTCCGACCACAGATACGCAGTATTTT. Translating it yields CASSLLPTTDTQYF.

The CDR3, as DNA: TGTGCCAGCAGTGAACTCGGACGGGACACCCATACGCAGTATTTT. Protein: CASSELGRDTHTQYF. The chain links TRBV25-1 to TRBJ2-3; the D gene is possibly TRBD1 (6 bases). Germline CDR1 and CDR2: MGHDK and SYGVNS. V lost 2 bases and J lost 7, with 16 bases in between. This CDR3 is built from 15 residues.

The V gene is TRBV2, the J gene TRBJ1-2; the D is unclear. The ends were cut back, 1 base at V and 7 bases at J, with 13 bases in the middle. In germline, CDR1 is SNHLY, CDR2 FYNNEI. The CDR3 sequence is 14 residues long. CDR3 DNA sequence: TGTGCCAGCAGTGAAGTGCGGGGTACGGCTGGCTACACCTTC. It is translated as CASSEVRGTAGYTF.

This clone was seen a few times. The CDR3 is CASSVTPGLAGEQYF. The DNA for the CDR3 is TGTGCCAGCAGCGTAACCCCGGGACTAGCGGGAGAGCAGTACTTC. This chain uses TRBV9 with TRBJ2-7, with TRBD2 identical over 13 bases. V shed 1 base, J shed 7 bases, and the junction held 5 bases outside the gene matches. CDR3 size: 15 residues. Germline lookup yields CDR1 SGDLS and CDR2 YYNGEE.

This clone was counted between two and nine times. This chain uses TRBV5-6 with TRBJ2-7; no firm D call. V was clipped by 4 bases and J by 0 bases, with 2 bases between them. Germline assignment: CDR1 SGHDT and CDR2 YYEEEE. The CDR3 spans 11 residues. For the CDR3, the DNA is TGTGCCAGCAGCGCCTCCTACGAGCAGTACTTC. This sequence encodes CASSASYEQYF.

This clone came up a few times. V usage is TRBV5-6 and J usage is TRBJ1-4, with D hard to call. The CDR3 is 14 amino acids. CDR1 is SGHDT, CDR2 YYEEEE, per germline. The V end was cut by 2 bases, the J end by 4 bases, with 9 bases between. The chain's CDR3 is CASSLSQYNEKLFF. In DNA, the CDR3 is TGTGCCAGCAGCTTAAGCCAGTATAATGAAAAACTGTTTTTT. Filled out from reference TRBV5-6 and TRBJ1-4, the complete variable domain reads DAGVTQSPTHLIKTRGQQVTLRCSPKSGHDTVSWYQQALGQGPQFIFQYYEEEERQRGNFPDRFSGHQFPNYSSELNVNALLLGDSALYLCASSLSQYNEKLFFGSGTQLSVL.